The 22 T cell receptor beta chains below were found in one sample sequenced in a study of blood T cell repertoires in COVID-19. Profiled with immunoSEQ multiplex PCR; TCRdb holds only in-frame clones, not every one. The sample yields about 140,000 clones, around 83% seen once. Material: peripheral blood. The receptors come from a man younger than 40 with COVID-19, enrolled during active disease.

The chain employs TRBV14 and TRBJ2-3, with 8 nucleotides matching TRBD2. The junction had 18 bases not matched to a gene; V was cut back by 4 bases and J by 0 bases. CDR1 SGHDN and CDR2 FVKESK come from the germline V gene. This CDR3 region has 20 residues. CDR3 in amino acids: CASSPRTAGTRIASTDTQYF. DNA for the CDR3: TGTGCCAGCAGCCCCCGGACAGCCGGGACTAGGATTGCTAGCACAGATACGCAGTATTTT.

This clone was counted a few times. The chain joins TRBV4-1 to TRBJ1-3; 8 nucleotides align to TRBD1. Unmatched junction bases numbered 10, after V lost 1 base and J lost 2 bases. The CDR3 loop spans 18 amino acids. Germline values: CDR1 MGHRA, CDR2 YSYEKL. In DNA, the CDR3 is TGCGCCAGCAGCCAAGGGGCATACAGGGGGAGTGCTGGAAACACCATATATTTT. Residues: CASSQGAYRGSAGNTIYF.

CDR3 sequence reads: CASSRTSGVNTGELFF. CDR3 nucleotides: TGTGCCAGCAGCCGGACTAGCGGAGTGAACACCGGGGAGCTGTTTTTT. The chain is built from TRBV5-5 and TRBJ2-2; the match to TRBD2 covers 10 bases. Unmatched junction bases numbered 4, after V lost 4 bases and J lost 1 base. The CDR3 contains 16 residues. Per the germline V gene, CDR1 is SGHKS and CDR2 is YYEKEE (reference sequence).

The rearrangement uses TRBV10-3 and TRBJ2-7; the match to TRBD2 covers 11 bases. The CDR3 extends over 15 amino acids. The junction had 9 bases not matched to a gene; V was cut back by 10 bases and J by 1 base. The germline CDR1 and CDR2 sequences are ENHRY and SYGVKD. The CDR3 sequence: CATLTGTSGSYEQYF. DNA for the CDR3: TGTGCCACCCTCACCGGGACTAGCGGTTCCTACGAGCAGTACTTC.

J is TRBJ2-3 and V is TRBV19; D remains unclear. CDR3 length: 15 amino acids. The germline CDR1 and CDR2 sequences are LNHDA and SQIVND (reference sequence). V lost 3 bases to trimming and J lost 4 bases, with 14 bases between them. The CDR3 loop is CASSMGPFGSDTQYF. CDR3 coding DNA: TGTGCCAGTAGTATGGGCCCCTTCGGCTCAGATACGCAGTATTTT.

This CDR3 is CASSERGQREAFF. The CDR3 DNA follows: TGTGCCAGCAGCGAGCGAGGGCAGAGGGAAGCTTTCTTT. This chain links TRBV3-1 (or the pseudogene TRBV3-2) with TRBJ1-1, with unresolved D. The ends were cut back, 5 bases at V and 8 bases at J, with 15 bases in the middle. This CDR3 has 13 residues. Germline V CDR1 and CDR2: LGHDT, YNNKEL (reference sequence).

The chain couples TRBV19 to TRBJ2-7, with 9 bases that match TRBD2. The ends lost 2 bases at V and 6 bases at J; junction bases unmatched: 11. Germline V lookup: CDR1 LNHDA, CDR2 SQIVND (reference sequence). The CDR3 extends over 16 amino acids. The CDR3 nucleotides read TGTGCCAGTAGTATAACCCTAGCGGGGCGGTGGCGCGAGCAGTACTTC. Amino acids: CASSITLAGRWREQYF.

For the CDR3, the DNA is TGTGCCAGCAGCGTAGACCCTAGCGGGAGTTACAATGAGCAGTTCTTC. It is translated as CASSVDPSGSYNEQFF. The chain recombines TRBV5-4 with TRBJ2-1, with TRBD2 matching over 10 bases. This CDR3 has 16 residues. Per germline, CDR1 SGHNT and CDR2 YYREEE (reference sequence). The trim removed 4 bases at V and 4 bases at J, leaving 8 bases unmatched.

The chain recombines TRBV7-3 with TRBJ2-1; 7 nucleotides line up with TRBD2. This CDR3 spans 14 amino acids. Germline CDR1 is SGHTA and CDR2 is FQGTGA. The V and J ends lost 5 bases and 9 bases, in that order; junction bases with no gene match: 10. The chain's CDR3 is CASSPWAGVSEQFF. The CDR3 DNA reads TGTGCCAGCAGCCCTTGGGCGGGAGTAAGTGAGCAGTTCTTC.

V gene TRBV4-3 combines with J gene TRBJ2-7, with 9 bases identical to TRBD1. The trim removed 0 bases at V and 2 bases at J, leaving 5 bases unmatched. The CDR3 has 16 amino acids. Germline CDR1 LGHNA, CDR2 YSLEER. This chain's CDR3 is CASSQESTGGTYEQYF. CDR3 nucleotide sequence: TGCGCCAGCAGCCAAGAATCTACAGGGGGCACCTACGAGCAGTACTTC.

To note about this clone: Distinct nucleotide sequences in the sample also encode this CDR3. V and J are TRBV2 and TRBJ2-5; D is unclear. Germline V gene data show CDR1 as SNHLY and CDR2 as FYNNEI. Trimming pared 4 bases from V and 3 bases from J, leaving 9 bases between. The CDR3 spans 13 residues. CDR3 in amino acids: CASSGSREETQYF. As DNA, the CDR3 is TGTGCCAGCAGTGGTAGTCGGGAAGAGACCCAGTACTTC.

This chain links TRBV30 with TRBJ2-6; D call uncertain. This CDR3 contains 15 residues. Trimming took off 3 bases at V and 2 bases at J, with 11 bases between the two ends. Per germline, CDR1 GTSNPN and CDR2 SVGIG (reference sequence). The CDR3 is CAWRAESTGANVLTF. CDR3 nucleotide sequence: TGTGCCTGGAGGGCGGAGTCTACTGGGGCCAACGTCCTGACTTTC.

The V gene is TRBV5-6, the J gene TRBJ2-5; weak D call: TRBD2 (6 bases). This CDR3 comprises 13 residues. V lost 3 bases, J lost 4 bases, and 10 bases lay in between. The germline CDR1 and CDR2 sequences are SGHDT and YYEEEE. In nucleotides, the CDR3 is TGTGCCAGCAGCTCCGGGAGAGGAGAGACCCAGTACTTC. Translated: CASSSGRGETQYF.

CDR3 sequence (DNA): TGTGCCAGCAGCTTAAAAAGGACTAGCGGGGGAGAGACCCAGTACTTC. Translation gives CASSLKRTSGGETQYF. The V call is TRBV7-3, the J call TRBJ2-5, with TRBD2 matching over 13 bases. The CDR3 runs 16 residues. V lost 1 base to trimming and J lost 4 bases; unmatched junction nucleotides: 3. CDR1 and CDR2 (germline): SGHTA, FQGTGA.

CDR3 bases: TGTGCCAGCAGTTTAACGGCAGGGCGAGTGAGCTACACCTTC. This translates into CASSLTAGRVSYTF. The chain is built from TRBV28 and TRBJ1-2; tentative D call: TRBD1 (5 bases). V was trimmed by 2 bases and J by 9 bases, leaving 16 bases between them. Per the germline V gene, CDR1 is MDHEN and CDR2 is SYDVKM. The CDR3 has 14 amino acids.

This chain connects TRBV19 to TRBJ2-7; TRBD1 aligns across 8 bases. The CDR3 consists of 14 residues. Germline assignment: CDR1 LNHDA and CDR2 SQIVND (reference sequence). The V segment lost 5 bases and the J segment 1 base; nucleotides outside the gene matches: 4. The CDR3: CASSVDRASYEQYF. The DNA for the CDR3 is TGTGCCAGTAGTGTGGACAGGGCATCCTACGAGCAGTACTTC.

In its sample, this clone was seen once. The CDR3 DNA sequence: TGTGCCAGCAGCACACAGGGGGCGGGTGAAAAACTGTTTTTT. Amino acids: CASSTQGAGEKLFF. The V and J genes are TRBV7-9 and TRBJ1-4, with 9 positions matching TRBD1. This CDR3 spans 14 amino acids. Germline V gene data show CDR1 as SEHNR and CDR2 as FQNEAQ (reference sequence). The V gene end was trimmed by 5 bases and the J gene end by 7 bases; junction bases not matched to a gene: 5.

In its sample, this clone was seen a few times. This rearrangement joins TRBV5-1 to TRBJ2-1; maybe TRBD1 (5 bases). CDR1 is SGHRS, CDR2 YFSETQ, per germline. V was cut by 4 bases and J by 0 bases, with 11 bases left in between. CDR3 length: 15 amino acids. The CDR3 reads CASSLTVSSYNEQFF. The CDR3 DNA follows: TGCGCCAGCAGCCTGACAGTAAGCTCCTACAATGAGCAGTTCTTC.

The chain employs TRBV6-5 and TRBJ2-3, with 8 bases matching TRBD1. CDR1 and CDR2 (germline): MNHEY, SVGAGI. Trimming removed 6 bases from V and 0 bases from J; junction bases left unmatched: 2. The CDR3 contains 14 residues. The CDR3 spells CASSRDRSTDTQYF. CDR3 DNA sequence: TGTGCCAGCAGCCGGGACAGGAGCACAGATACGCAGTATTTT.

CDR3 sequence (DNA): TGTGCCAGCAGTTCTGGACAGCAGGAGCAGTACTTC. Protein sequence: CASSSGQQEQYF. The chain joins TRBV27 to TRBJ2-7; D perhaps matches TRBD1 (6 bases). The CDR3 is 12 residues long. Germline V lookup: CDR1 MNHEY, CDR2 SMNVEV (reference sequence). The V and J ends lost 4 bases and 7 bases respectively, with 11 bases between them.

This chain joins TRBV30 and TRBJ2-5, with D possibly TRBD1 on 6 matching bases. Trimming took off 0 bases at V and 4 bases at J, with 9 bases between the two ends. This CDR3 region has 13 residues. Germline assignment: CDR1 GTSNPN and CDR2 SVGIG (reference sequence). The DNA of the CDR3 is TGTGCCTGGAGTGTACGCAGGGGAGAGACCCAGTACTTC. This translates into CAWSVRRGETQYF. The full variable domain, rest sourced from reference TRBV30 and TRBJ2-5, is SQTIHQWPATLVQPVGSPLSLECTVEGTSNPNLYWYRQAAGRGLQLLFYSVGIGQISSEVPQNLSASRPQDRQFILSSKKLLLSDSGFYLCAWSVRRGETQYFGPGTRLLVL.

The rearrangement joins TRBV19 to TRBJ2-7; D unresolved. Trimming took 3 bases from V and 3 from J, leaving 9 bases between them. CDR3 length equals 13 residues. Germline V gives CDR1 LNHDA, CDR2 SQIVND (reference sequence). CDR3 residues: CASSIGMNYEQYF. The CDR3, as DNA: TGTGCCAGTAGTATCGGTATGAACTACGAGCAGTACTTC.